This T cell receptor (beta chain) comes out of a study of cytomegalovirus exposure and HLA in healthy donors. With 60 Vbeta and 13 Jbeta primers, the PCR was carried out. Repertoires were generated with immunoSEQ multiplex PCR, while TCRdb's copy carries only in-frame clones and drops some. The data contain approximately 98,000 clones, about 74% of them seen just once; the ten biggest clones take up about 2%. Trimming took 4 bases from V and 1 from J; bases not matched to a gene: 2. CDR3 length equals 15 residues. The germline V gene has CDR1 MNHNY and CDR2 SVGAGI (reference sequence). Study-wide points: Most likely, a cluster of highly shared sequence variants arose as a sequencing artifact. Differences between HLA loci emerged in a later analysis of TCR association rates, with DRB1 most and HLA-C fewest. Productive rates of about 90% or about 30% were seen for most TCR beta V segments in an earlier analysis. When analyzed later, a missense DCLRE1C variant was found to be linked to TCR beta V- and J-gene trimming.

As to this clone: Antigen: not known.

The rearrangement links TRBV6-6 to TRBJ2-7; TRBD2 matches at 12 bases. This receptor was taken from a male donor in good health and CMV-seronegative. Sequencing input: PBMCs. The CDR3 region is CASSSLAGGSYEQYF. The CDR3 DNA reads TGTGCCAGCAGTTCCCTAGCGGGAGGGTCCTACGAGCAGTACTTC.